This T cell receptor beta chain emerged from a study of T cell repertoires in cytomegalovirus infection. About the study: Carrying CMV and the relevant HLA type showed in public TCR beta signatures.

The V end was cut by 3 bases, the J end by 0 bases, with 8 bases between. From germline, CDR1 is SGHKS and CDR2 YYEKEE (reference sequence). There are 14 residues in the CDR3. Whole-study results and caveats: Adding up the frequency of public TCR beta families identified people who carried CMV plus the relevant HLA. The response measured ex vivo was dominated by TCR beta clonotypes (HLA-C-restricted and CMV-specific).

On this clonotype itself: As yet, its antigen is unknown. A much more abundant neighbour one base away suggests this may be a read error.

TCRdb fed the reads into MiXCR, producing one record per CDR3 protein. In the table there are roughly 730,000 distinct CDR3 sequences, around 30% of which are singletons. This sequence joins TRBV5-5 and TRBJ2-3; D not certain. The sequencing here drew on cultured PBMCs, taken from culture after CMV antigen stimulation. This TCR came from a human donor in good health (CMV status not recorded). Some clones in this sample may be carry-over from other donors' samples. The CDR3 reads CASSSLDSTDTQYF. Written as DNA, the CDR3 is TGTGCCAGCAGCTCCCTGGACAGCACAGATACGCAGTATTTT.